The 7 T cell receptor beta chains reported below all come from one sample, sequenced in a study of OX40 agonist ivuxolimab in advanced cancers. Library method: the immunoSEQ multiplex PCR assay. TCRdb provides this immuneACCESS table in a form limited to in-frame rearrangements. Some clones are lacking; in checked studies, under half of them reflect an unresolved V gene, and why the rest are absent is not known. The sample table contains some 54,000 clones; only one count was recorded for about 86% of them. Under 8.5% of the sample goes to the ten largest clones. The sequences come from CD4+ or CD8+ T cells sorted from blood, collected in a trial of the OX40 agonist ivuxolimab. Receptors originate from an adult with an advanced solid tumor such as melanoma, head and neck, liver or kidney cancer.

The genes are TRBV11-2 and TRBJ2-3, with D unresolved. The CDR3 contains 12 residues. Germline CDR1 reads SGHAT; CDR2 reads FQNNGV. The V gene lost 5 bases and the J gene lost 2 bases, with 5 bases spanning the gap. The CDR3 sequence: CASSQHTDTQYF. The DNA of the CDR3 is TGTGCCAGCAGCCAACACACAGATACGCAGTATTTT.

This sequence joins TRBV19 and TRBJ2-2, with D tentatively TRBD2 (5 bases). Trimming took off 7 bases at V and 1 base at J, with 13 bases between the two ends. The V gene's germline CDR1 is LNHDA and CDR2 SQIVND (reference sequence). The CDR3 loop spans 15 amino acids. In DNA, the CDR3 is TGTGCCAGTAAGAGCGGACGTTGGAACACCGGGGAGCTGTTTTTT. Its protein is CASKSGRWNTGELFF.

The chain couples TRBV19 to TRBJ1-3; D is possibly TRBD1 (6 bases). V was cut by 5 bases and J by 3 bases, with 14 bases left in between. The germline V gene has CDR1 LNHDA and CDR2 SQIVND (reference sequence). This CDR3 comprises 15 residues. The CDR3 coding sequence is TGTGCCAGTAGTGCCGCAGGGGTAGGTGGAAACACCATATATTTT. Amino acids: CASSAAGVGGNTIYF.

CDR3 amino acids: CASSSRRTGGGGELFF. In DNA form, the CDR3 reads TGTGCCAGCAGTTCCCGCCGGACAGGGGGGGGCGGGGAGCTGTTTTTT. The chain combines TRBV28 with TRBJ2-2, with 10 positions matching TRBD1. The CDR3 is 16 residues long. Germline CDR1 MDHEN, CDR2 SYDVKM. Losses at the gene ends were 4 bases for V and 7 bases for J; bases not matched to a gene: 9.

This chain connects TRBV9 to TRBJ2-1; TRBD1 matches at 8 bases. Germline V gene sequence: CDR1 SGDLS, CDR2 YYNGEE. The junction had 7 bases not matched to a gene; V was cut back by 4 bases and J by 4 bases. This CDR3 has 15 residues. The CDR3 nucleotides are TGTGCCAGCAGCCCTCAGGGGGCCAGGTACAATGAGCAGTTCTTC. Protein product: CASSPQGARYNEQFF.

The chain combines TRBV4-1 with TRBJ1-5, with D possibly being TRBD1 (6 bases). Germline CDR1 reads MGHRA; CDR2 reads YSYEKL. This CDR3 region has 14 residues. Trimming took 0 bases from V and 4 from J, leaving 7 bases between them. The CDR3 sequence is CASSQEGGNQPQHF. The CDR3 DNA is TGCGCCAGCAGCCAAGAAGGGGGGAATCAGCCCCAGCATTTT.

This sequence joins TRBV15 and TRBJ2-2, with 7 bases aligning to TRBD2. The germline V gene encodes CDR1 LNHNV and CDR2 YYDKDF (reference sequence). The trim removed 8 bases at V and 3 bases at J, leaving 15 bases unmatched. The CDR3 is 17 amino acids. CDR3 amino acids: CATGTSGAGEYTGELFF. The CDR3 coding sequence is TGTGCCACCGGAACCTCCGGGGCGGGGGAGTACACCGGGGAGCTGTTTTTT.